Below, 9 T cell receptor beta chains from the same sample are listed, as sequenced in a study of spatial heterogeneity in lung cancer (dated by TCRdb to between 2018 and 2021). Library construction relied on 5' RACE. The data were produced on a NextSeq 500. TCRdb passed the public sequencing reads through fastp at Q25 and MiXCR, retaining productive beta sequences. For every CDR3 protein sequence, its rows merge into one entry that carries the most common genes and DNA. The sample profile shows around 4,400 distinct CDR3 sequences; roughly 23% of them were found once. Jointly, the top ten make up roughly 24% of the sample. This specimen's time point label, interpreted: sample taken at primary tumor resection. Without any cell sorting, TCR sequencing was performed on whole RNA extracted either from tumor and nontumor lung tissue or from cryopreserved PBMC samples. Sequences were derived from normal lung tissue next to the tumor, sampled at surgery. The receptor set was obtained from a female donor with early-stage non-small cell lung cancer.

This clonotype was seen many times. Being off target in a library aimed at alpha chains, this beta chain has a size of little meaning. V usage is TRBV24-1 and J usage is TRBJ2-1; D is ambiguous. The CDR3 length is 14 residues. Germline CDR1 reads KGHDR; CDR2 reads SFDVKD. The V end lost 0 bases, the J end lost 8 bases, and 10 bases lay between the germline ends. CDR3 sequence reads: CATSDLGVQDEQFF. The CDR3 DNA reads TGTGCCACCAGTGATTTGGGCGTTCAGGATGAGCAGTTCTTC.

By frequency in the sample, this clonotype is medium-sized. A library prepared for alpha chains yielded this beta chain as an off-target read; its size is of little meaning. The chain combines TRBV5-1 with TRBJ2-5, with 7 bases that match TRBD1. The CDR3 is 16 amino acids. CDR1 is SGHRS, CDR2 YFSETQ, per germline. V lost 4 bases, J lost 0 bases, and 9 bases stayed unmatched. The CDR3 DNA is TGCGCCAGCAGCGCTTGGGACAGTACGTACCAAGAGACCCAGTACTTC. This sequence encodes CASSAWDSTYQETQYF.

Comments on this clonotype: This beta chain lies outside the target of a library built for alpha chains; its clone size means little. The chain couples TRBV5-1 to TRBJ2-5; TRBD2 matches at 8 bases. This CDR3 has 14 amino acids. The junction had 6 bases not matched to a gene; V was cut back by 4 bases and J by 4 bases. Germline-derived CDR1 and CDR2 are SGHRS and YFSETQ. The CDR3 sequence: CASSPGGARETQYF. Written as DNA, the CDR3 is TGCGCCAGCAGCCCGGGAGGGGCTAGAGAGACCCAGTACTTC.

Details on this clonotype: A library made for alpha chains picked up this beta chain off target, so its size means little. The V gene is TRBV6-5, the J gene TRBJ2-2, with D unresolved. This CDR3 contains 14 residues. Germline CDR1 reads MNHEY; CDR2 reads SVGAGI. V gave up 3 bases and J gave up 3 bases, with 8 bases separating them. The CDR3 spells CASSYLADTGELFF. Written as DNA, the CDR3 is TGTGCCAGCAGTTATCTGGCGGACACCGGGGAGCTGTTTTTT.

This clonotype qualifies as medium-sized. The library was built for alpha chains, so this beta chain is an off-target read and its size means little. The chain joins TRBV20-1 to TRBJ2-3; D possibly matches TRBD1 or TRBD2 (7 bases each). Germline assignment: CDR1 DFQATT and CDR2 SNEGSKA (reference sequence). Trimming shortened V by 6 bases and J by 9 bases, and 16 bases separated the two germline ends. The CDR3 extends over 12 amino acids. The CDR3 here is CSARPGGATQYF. CDR3 bases: TGCAGTGCCCGCCCAGGGGGGGCAACGCAGTATTTT.

This clonotype was picked up a small number of times. This beta chain turned up in a library designed for alpha chains; as an off-target read, its abundance says little. The rearrangement links TRBV28 to TRBJ2-2; D may match TRBD1 or TRBD2 (6 bases each). Germline V lookup: CDR1 MDHEN, CDR2 SYDVKM. Trimming left V 6 bases short and J 1 base short, with 12 bases between. CDR3 length equals 15 residues. The CDR3: CASSGGHLNTGELFF. CDR3 bases: TGTGCCAGCAGCGGGGGACACCTGAACACCGGGGAGCTGTTTTTT.

A few counts support this clonotype. The size of this beta chain means little, since it is a stray read in a library made for alpha chains. The chain is built from TRBV20-1 and TRBJ2-2; a weak D match, TRBD2 (5 bases). The CDR3 extends over 14 amino acids. Trimming shortened V by 3 bases and J by 5 bases, and 13 bases separated the two germline ends. The germline V gene has CDR1 DFQATT and CDR2 SNEGSKA (reference sequence). CDR3 in amino acids: CSASTGKGTGELFF. DNA for the CDR3: TGCAGTGCTAGTACCGGGAAAGGAACCGGGGAGCTGTTTTTT.

A note on this clonotype: This beta chain is a stray read from a library made for alpha chains; its abundance is not meaningful. The chain couples TRBV7-9 to TRBJ2-3; 14 bases match TRBD2. Trimming removed 5 bases from V and 4 bases from J; junction bases left unmatched: 11. The CDR3 loop spans 18 amino acids. The germline gives CDR1 SEHNR, CDR2 FQNEAQ (reference sequence). Here the CDR3 reads CASSPAGTSGRFSDTQYF. CDR3 coding DNA: TGTGCCAGCAGCCCGGCCGGGACTAGCGGGAGATTCTCAGATACGCAGTATTTT.

A word on this clonotype: In a library made to pick up alpha chains, this beta chain is a stray read with a size that means little. The V and J genes are TRBV6-6 and TRBJ1-4; 8 bases are shared with TRBD1. J gave up 8 bases and V 6 bases, and 8 bases lay outside the gene matches. The CDR3 has 14 amino acids. Germline assignment: CDR1 MNHNY and CDR2 SVGAGI (reference sequence). For the CDR3, the DNA is TGTGCCAGCAGCCCCGGGACAGGAGGGGAAAAACTGTTTTTT. Protein product: CASSPGTGGEKLFF.